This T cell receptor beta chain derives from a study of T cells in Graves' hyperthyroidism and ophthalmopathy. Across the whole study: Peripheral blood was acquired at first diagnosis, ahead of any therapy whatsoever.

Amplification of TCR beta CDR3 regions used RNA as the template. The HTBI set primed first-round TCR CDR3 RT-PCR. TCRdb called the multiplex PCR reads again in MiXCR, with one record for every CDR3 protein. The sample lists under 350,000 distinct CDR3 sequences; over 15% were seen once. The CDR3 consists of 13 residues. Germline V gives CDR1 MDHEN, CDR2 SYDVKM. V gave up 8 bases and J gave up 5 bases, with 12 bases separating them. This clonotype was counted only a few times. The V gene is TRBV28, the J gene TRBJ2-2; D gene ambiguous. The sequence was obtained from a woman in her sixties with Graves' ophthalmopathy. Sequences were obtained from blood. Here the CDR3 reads CASGEGSTGELFF. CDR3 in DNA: TGTGCCAGCGGGGAAGGGTCGACCGGGGAGCTGTTTTTT.